This is a list of T cell receptor beta chains from one sample in a study of beta chain features in type 1 diabetes. Assay used: immunoSEQ multiplex PCR; TCRdb lists only in-frame clones, some missing. The data contain about 360,000 clones, roughly an eighth of them singletons. Specimen: naive CD4+ T cells from blood. The source is a man aged 18 to 30 in good health. CDR3s include the opening cysteine and the closing phenylalanine or tryptophan. The D gene is left open where the match is weak. Some rows mark clone size as missing; the rest say once, few, many or name a class of expanded clone.

v_gene: TRBV7-3
d_gene: TRBD2
abundance: -
len: 15
j_gene: TRBJ2-7
CDR3nt: TGTGCCAGCAGCTTACGGGCGGGAGGTTCCTACGAGCAGTACTTC
CDR3aa: CASSLRAGGSYEQYF

v_gene: TRBV7-2
d_gene: -
abundance: few
len: 16
j_gene: TRBJ2-2
CDR3nt: TGTGCCAGCAGCCGCACCCGACTAGTTCAGACCGGGGAGCTGTTTTTT
CDR3aa: CASSRTRLVQTGELFF

v_gene: TRBV27
d_gene: TRBD1
abundance: few
len: 17
j_gene: TRBJ1-5
CDR3nt: TGTGCCAGCAGTTTATTGGGGACAGGGAAAAAGGATCAGCCCCAGCATTTT
CDR3aa: CASSLLGTGKKDQPQHF

v_gene: TRBV6-6
d_gene: -
abundance: -
len: 16
j_gene: TRBJ1-2
CDR3nt: TGTGCCAGCAGTTACTCCCGGGCAGGGGCCAACTATGGCTACACCTTC
CDR3aa: CASSYSRAGANYGYTF

v_gene: TRBV7-9
d_gene: -
abundance: -
len: 14
j_gene: TRBJ2-1
CDR3nt: TGTGCCAGCAGCTTAGCAGCCGTATACAATGAGCAGTTCTTC
CDR3aa: CASSLAAVYNEQFF

v_gene: TRBV2
d_gene: -
abundance: few
len: 15
j_gene: TRBJ2-6
CDR3nt: TGTGCCAGCAGTGAACTCTACCCTGGGGCCAACGTCCTGACTTTC
CDR3aa: CASSELYPGANVLTF

v_gene: TRBV27
d_gene: TRBD2
abundance: -
len: 15
j_gene: TRBJ2-7
CDR3nt: TGTGCCAGCAGTTCGGGACTAGCGGGCTGGTACGAGCAGTACTTC
CDR3aa: CASSSGLAGWYEQYF

v_gene: TRBV18
d_gene: TRBD1
abundance: few
len: 16
j_gene: TRBJ2-7
CDR3nt: TGTGCCAGCTCAGTACAGGGGTTTCTAACAACCTACGAGCAGTACTTC
CDR3aa: CASSVQGFLTTYEQYF

v_gene: TRBV7-9
d_gene: -
abundance: few
len: 19
j_gene: TRBJ2-5
CDR3nt: TGTGCCAGCAGCCCAGATCTCAGGGTTTGGGTCCGAAAGCAAGAGACCCAGTACTTC
CDR3aa: CASSPDLRVWVRKQETQYF

v_gene: TRBV7-9
d_gene: TRBD1
abundance: few
len: 14
j_gene: TRBJ1-3
CDR3nt: TGTGCCAGCAGCTCAACAGGGGTCGGAAACACCATATATTTT
CDR3aa: CASSSTGVGNTIYF

v_gene: TRBV5-1
d_gene: -
abundance: few
len: 15
j_gene: TRBJ2-3
CDR3nt: TGCGCCAGCAGCCCGGAGGGGGCATCCCCAGATACGCAGTATTTT
CDR3aa: CASSPEGASPDTQYF

v_gene: TRBV4-1
d_gene: -
abundance: few
len: 14
j_gene: TRBJ2-5
CDR3nt: TGCGCCAGCAGCCTCCTGGGGCAGGGAGAGACCCAGTACTTC
CDR3aa: CASSLLGQGETQYF

v_gene: TRBV9
d_gene: TRBD1
abundance: -
len: 15
j_gene: TRBJ2-7
CDR3nt: TGTGCCAGCAGCGTAGCGGACAGGGGTTACTACGAGCAGTACTTC
CDR3aa: CASSVADRGYYEQYF

v_gene: TRBV7-9
d_gene: TRBD1
abundance: few
len: 17
j_gene: TRBJ1-5
CDR3nt: TGTGCCAGCAGCACTGGACAGGGATCTAACCTCAATCAGCCCCAGCATTTT
CDR3aa: CASSTGQGSNLNQPQHF

v_gene: TRBV2
d_gene: -
abundance: few
len: 14
j_gene: TRBJ1-2
CDR3nt: TGTGCCAGCAAGGTTGAATGGGGAGGACGTAGCTACACCTTC
CDR3aa: CASKVEWGGRSYTF

v_gene: TRBV18
d_gene: TRBD1
abundance: -
len: 12
j_gene: TRBJ1-1
CDR3nt: TGTGCCAGCTCTACAGACAGGGCTAAAGCTTTCTTT
CDR3aa: CASSTDRAKAFF

v_gene: TRBV28
d_gene: TRBD1
abundance: few
len: 14
j_gene: TRBJ1-2
CDR3nt: TGTGCCAGCAGTTTGGCAGGGGGCGCGGATGGCTACACCTTC
CDR3aa: CASSLAGGADGYTF

v_gene: TRBV4-3
d_gene: -
abundance: few
len: 13
j_gene: TRBJ1-4
CDR3nt: TGCGCCAGCAGCCCGAGGAGGGGCGAAAAACTGTTTTTT
CDR3aa: CASSPRRGEKLFF

v_gene: TRBV6-5
d_gene: TRBD2
abundance: once
len: 16
j_gene: TRBJ2-1
CDR3nt: TGTGCCAGCAGTTATCCGAGCGGGAGGGGGGACAATGAGCAGTTCTTC
CDR3aa: CASSYPSGRGDNEQFF

v_gene: TRBV9
d_gene: TRBD2
abundance: -
len: 17
j_gene: TRBJ2-5
CDR3nt: TGTGCCAGCAGCCCTGGGACTAGCGGGGGGGCCGGGGAGACCCAGTACTTC
CDR3aa: CASSPGTSGGAGETQYF

v_gene: TRBV28
d_gene: TRBD2
abundance: few
len: 14
j_gene: TRBJ2-5
CDR3nt: TGTGCCAGCAGCCCTAGCGGGAGGGCAGAGACCCAGTACTTC
CDR3aa: CASSPSGRAETQYF

v_gene: TRBV7-3
d_gene: TRBD2
abundance: -
len: 15
j_gene: TRBJ2-7
CDR3nt: TGTGCCAGCAGCTTGCGCCCCGGGGGGGCCTACGAGCAGTACTTC
CDR3aa: CASSLRPGGAYEQYF

v_gene: TRBV30
d_gene: -
abundance: few
len: 13
j_gene: TRBJ2-3
CDR3nt: TGTGCCTGGAGTCGCGACAGACCAGATACGCAGTATTTT
CDR3aa: CAWSRDRPDTQYF

v_gene: TRBV4-3
d_gene: TRBD2
abundance: few
len: 17
j_gene: TRBJ2-3
CDR3nt: TGCGCCAGCAGCCAAGCTCGCGCTAGCGGGGGGAGAGATACGCAGTATTTT
CDR3aa: CASSQARASGGRDTQYF

v_gene: TRBV7-9
d_gene: TRBD2
abundance: -
len: 19
j_gene: TRBJ2-3
CDR3nt: TGTGCCAGCAGCTCGAAAAGCCCCATTAGAGCGGGAAGCACAGATACGCAGTATTTT
CDR3aa: CASSSKSPIRAGSTDTQYF

v_gene: TRBV7-8
d_gene: TRBD2
abundance: few
len: 14
j_gene: TRBJ2-3
CDR3nt: TGTGCCAGCCAACTAGCGGGAGCAGCAGATACGCAGTATTTT
CDR3aa: CASQLAGAADTQYF

v_gene: TRBV30
d_gene: -
abundance: few
len: 13
j_gene: TRBJ1-3
CDR3nt: TGTGCCTGGACTACAGGGTCGGGAAACACCATATATTTT
CDR3aa: CAWTTGSGNTIYF

v_gene: TRBV4-2
d_gene: TRBD2
abundance: few
len: 17
j_gene: TRBJ2-2
CDR3nt: TGTGCCAGCAGCCAAGATATCCGGGGGGCGAACACCGGGGAGCTGTTTTTT
CDR3aa: CASSQDIRGANTGELFF

v_gene: TRBV10-3
d_gene: -
abundance: -
len: 14
j_gene: TRBJ1-1
CDR3nt: TGTGCCATCAGTGGGGTCGGAGTGAACACTGAAGCTTTCTTT
CDR3aa: CAISGVGVNTEAFF

v_gene: TRBV7-8
d_gene: -
abundance: -
len: 13
j_gene: TRBJ1-5
CDR3nt: TGTGCCAGCAGCCAGGGTTCAAGTCAGCCCCAGCATTTT
CDR3aa: CASSQGSSQPQHF

v_gene: TRBV7-9
d_gene: TRBD1
abundance: few
len: 15
j_gene: TRBJ2-3
CDR3nt: TGTGCCAGCAGCTGGGACAGGGGAGGCACAGATACGCAGTATTTT
CDR3aa: CASSWDRGGTDTQYF

v_gene: TRBV4-3
d_gene: TRBD1
abundance: few
len: 17
j_gene: TRBJ2-3
CDR3nt: TGCGCCAGCAGCCAAGCCCCCTCGGGACAGGGGCCAGATACGCAGTATTTT
CDR3aa: CASSQAPSGQGPDTQYF

v_gene: TRBV15
d_gene: -
abundance: -
len: 13
j_gene: TRBJ1-1
CDR3nt: TGTGCCACCAGCCGCGGGGGGAGAATTGAAGCTTTCTTT
CDR3aa: CATSRGGRIEAFF

v_gene: TRBV6-1
d_gene: TRBD2
abundance: few
len: 15
j_gene: TRBJ2-7
CDR3nt: TGTGCCAGCACGACTACCGGACTAGCAAGCTACGAGCAGTACTTC
CDR3aa: CASTTTGLASYEQYF

v_gene: TRBV6-1
d_gene: TRBD2
abundance: few
len: 16
j_gene: TRBJ2-1
CDR3nt: TGTGCCAGCAGTGTAGACTTGGGACTAGCGGGGACCGAGCAGTTCTTC
CDR3aa: CASSVDLGLAGTEQFF

v_gene: TRBV29-1
d_gene: TRBD1
abundance: many
len: 14
j_gene: TRBJ2-5
CDR3nt: TGCAGCGTTGGGACAGGAACCTTCCAAGAGACCCAGTACTTC
CDR3aa: CSVGTGTFQETQYF

v_gene: TRBV5-4
d_gene: TRBD1
abundance: few
len: 13
j_gene: TRBJ2-7
CDR3nt: TGTGCCAGCAGCCTCACAGGGGCGAGAGAGCAGTACTTC
CDR3aa: CASSLTGAREQYF

v_gene: TRBV29-1
d_gene: TRBD2
abundance: -
len: 14
j_gene: TRBJ2-1
CDR3nt: TGCAGCGGAGTGAGCGGGAGCTCCTACAATGAGCAGTTCTTC
CDR3aa: CSGVSGSSYNEQFF

v_gene: TRBV7-2
d_gene: TRBD2
abundance: few
len: 16
j_gene: TRBJ2-3
CDR3nt: TGTGCCAGCAGCTTCTCAGGACTAGCGGGAGAAGATACGCAGTATTTT
CDR3aa: CASSFSGLAGEDTQYF

v_gene: TRBV21-1
d_gene: -
abundance: few
len: 17
j_gene: TRBJ2-1
CDR3nt: TGTGCCAGCAGCAAAGCGCACGGACTAGCGGGAGAGGGTGAGCAGTTCTTC
CDR3aa: CASSKAHGLAGEGEQFF

v_gene: TRBV11-1
d_gene: TRBD2
abundance: few
len: 15
j_gene: TRBJ2-3
CDR3nt: TGTGCCAGCAGCCTCCAGCGGGGGGAAACAGATACGCAGTATTTT
CDR3aa: CASSLQRGETDTQYF

v_gene: TRBV7-2
d_gene: -
abundance: few
len: 16
j_gene: TRBJ2-7
CDR3nt: TGTGCCAGCAGCTTAGGGTCCTTTCCGGGACTCTACGAGCAGTACTTC
CDR3aa: CASSLGSFPGLYEQYF

v_gene: TRBV29-1
d_gene: TRBD2
abundance: few
len: 14
j_gene: TRBJ2-1
CDR3nt: TGCAGCGTCGCGGGGGGGAGCTCCTACAATGAGCAGTTCTTC
CDR3aa: CSVAGGSSYNEQFF

v_gene: TRBV7-3
d_gene: -
abundance: -
len: 16
j_gene: TRBJ2-6
CDR3nt: TGTGCCAGCAGCTCTGATCCGGGGATTGGGGCCAACGTCCTGACTTTC
CDR3aa: CASSSDPGIGANVLTF

v_gene: TRBV7-6
d_gene: -
abundance: -
len: 15
j_gene: TRBJ2-7
CDR3nt: TGTGCCAGCAGCTTAGGGGCGGGCGCCCGCTACGAGCAGTACTTC
CDR3aa: CASSLGAGARYEQYF

v_gene: TRBV5-1
d_gene: -
abundance: -
len: 16
j_gene: TRBJ2-1
CDR3nt: TGCGCCAGCAGCGCCCAGGACCGAAGCGGGTCCCATGAGCAGTTCTTC
CDR3aa: CASSAQDRSGSHEQFF

v_gene: TRBV27
d_gene: -
abundance: few
len: 14
j_gene: TRBJ1-3
CDR3nt: TGTGCCAGCAGCACTGGGGGGTCTGGAAACACCATATATTTT
CDR3aa: CASSTGGSGNTIYF

v_gene: TRBV2
d_gene: TRBD2
abundance: few
len: 14
j_gene: TRBJ2-2
CDR3nt: TGTGCCAGCAGGCGGGGACTACCCACCGGGGAGCTGTTTTTT
CDR3aa: CASRRGLPTGELFF

v_gene: TRBV5-5
d_gene: TRBD2
abundance: -
len: 17
j_gene: TRBJ2-3
CDR3nt: TGTGCCAGCAGCTTACGGTCTCTGCGGGGGGCCACAGATACGCAGTATTTT
CDR3aa: CASSLRSLRGATDTQYF

v_gene: TRBV6-5
d_gene: -
abundance: few
len: 14
j_gene: TRBJ1-1
CDR3nt: TGTGCCAGCAGTTACACACAGGGTTTCACTGAAGCTTTCTTT
CDR3aa: CASSYTQGFTEAFF

v_gene: TRBV28
d_gene: -
abundance: few
len: 11
j_gene: TRBJ1-2
CDR3nt: TGTGCCAGCACACAGGGCGATGGCTACACCTTC
CDR3aa: CASTQGDGYTF

v_gene: TRBV7-2
d_gene: TRBD1
abundance: -
len: 15
j_gene: TRBJ2-1
CDR3nt: TGTGCCAGCAGCTTAGCCCATTCGGGGCAGGGGGCGCAGTTCTTC
CDR3aa: CASSLAHSGQGAQFF

v_gene: TRBV18
d_gene: TRBD2
abundance: few
len: 15
j_gene: TRBJ2-1
CDR3nt: TGTGCCAGCTCACCATCTGGACTAGCGTTTAATGAGCAGTTCTTC
CDR3aa: CASSPSGLAFNEQFF

v_gene: TRBV9
d_gene: TRBD1
abundance: few
len: 15
j_gene: TRBJ1-4
CDR3nt: TGTGCCAGCAGCGAGAGAGACAGGGCTAATGAAAAACTGTTTTTT
CDR3aa: CASSERDRANEKLFF